The 18 T cell receptor beta chains given below trace back to one sample, sequenced in a study of blood T cell repertoires in COVID-19. Clones were read by immunoSEQ multiplex PCR, and TCRdb kept only the in-frame ones, dropping some. The sample lists approximately 150,000 clones; almost 85% were seen once. Sequenced material: peripheral blood. These receptor sequences come from a human donor with acute or convalescent COVID-19. The donor label of this sample is uncertain.

This clone was observed a handful of times. The V and J genes are TRBV19 and TRBJ1-2; D may be TRBD1 (5 bases). Germline V gene sequence: CDR1 LNHDA, CDR2 SQIVND (reference sequence). The ends were cut back, 5 bases at V and 2 bases at J, with 12 bases in the middle. This CDR3 is 14 amino acids long. The DNA of the CDR3 is TGTGCCAGTAGTTCGGGGGACGGCAACTATGGCTACACCTTC. Protein product: CASSSGDGNYGYTF.

The chain links TRBV19 to TRBJ1-1; D may be TRBD1 (6 bases). This CDR3 has 14 residues. CDR1 and CDR2 from the germline V gene are LNHDA and SQIVND (reference sequence). Trimming removed 4 bases from V and 4 bases from J, with 13 bases in between. As DNA, the CDR3 is TGTGCCAGTAGTACCGGTCACAGGGCCACTGAAGCTTTCTTT. Translated, it gives CASSTGHRATEAFF.

V gene TRBV9 combines with J gene TRBJ2-1; D remains unclear. Looked up from germline, CDR1 is SGDLS and CDR2 is YYNGEE. The V and J ends lost 2 bases and 6 bases respectively, with 9 bases between them. CDR3 size: 13 residues. CDR3 sequence (DNA): TGTGCCAGCAGCGTCCAGGCCATCAATGAGCAGTTCTTC. Protein: CASSVQAINEQFF.

V gene TRBV10-3 combines with J gene TRBJ2-3; no clear D. CDR3 size: 12 residues. The germline CDR1 and CDR2 sequences are ENHRY and SYGVKD. V gave up 10 bases and J gave up 0 bases, with 8 bases separating them. The CDR3 DNA is TGTGCCACCGGAGAAAGCACAGATACGCAGTATTTT. This translates into CATGESTDTQYF.

This chain links TRBV5-1 with TRBJ1-6, with TRBD1 as a possible D gene (6 bases). CDR1 SGHRS and CDR2 YFSETQ come from the germline V gene. This CDR3 has 15 amino acids. Deletions cut 0 bases from V and 10 bases from J, with 14 bases between. The CDR3 DNA is TGCGCCAGCAGCTTGGCCGGGTCAGGGGTCTCACCCCTCCACTTT. It encodes CASSLAGSGVSPLHF.

The rearrangement joins TRBV6-5 to TRBJ2-3; D may be TRBD2 (5 bases). CDR1 and CDR2 (germline): MNHEY, SVGAGI. The V end was cut by 5 bases, the J end by 5 bases, with 11 bases between. There are 13 residues in the CDR3. The CDR3 bases are TGTGCCAGCAGTCAGGACCGGGGAGATACGCAGTATTTT. Translated, it gives CASSQDRGDTQYF.

Concerning this clone itself: This same CDR3 is encoded by further DNA sequences in the sample. This chain joins TRBV18 and TRBJ1-5; 7 nucleotides line up with TRBD1. Trimming at V came to 3 bases and at J to 2 bases, leaving 4 bases not matched to a gene. The V gene's germline CDR1 is KGHSH and CDR2 LQKENI. This CDR3 contains 15 residues. CDR3 in amino acids: CASSPGQGGNQPQHF. The CDR3 bases are TGTGCCAGCTCACCTGGCCAGGGGGGCAATCAGCCCCAGCATTTT.

The chain employs TRBV7-2 and TRBJ1-1; maybe TRBD1 (6 bases). Per the germline V gene, CDR1 is SGHTA and CDR2 is FQGNSA. The CDR3 loop spans 13 amino acids. With 5 bases removed from V and 1 base from J, the gap between germline ends came to 8 bases. The CDR3 DNA is TGTGCCAGCAGCGCACAGGGGAACACTGAAGCTTTCTTT. Its protein product is CASSAQGNTEAFF.

A few counts support this clone. This rearrangement joins TRBV11-2 to TRBJ1-5; no reliable D call. The V end lost 0 bases, the J end lost 9 bases, and 9 bases lay between the germline ends. This CDR3 has 13 residues. Germline V CDR1 and CDR2: SGHAT, FQNNGV. CDR3 region: CASSLEGSGPQHF. The DNA for the CDR3 is TGTGCCAGCAGCTTAGAAGGTTCGGGGCCCCAGCATTTT.

This clone was found once. V usage is TRBV4-1 and J usage is TRBJ1-2; 8 bases map to TRBD1. J was trimmed by 2 bases and V by 4 bases; bases with no gene match: 9. From germline, CDR1 is MGHRA and CDR2 YSYEKL. The CDR3 extends over 16 amino acids. The DNA for the CDR3 is TGCGCCAGCAGCCCCGTTCGGGACAGGAGGAACTATGGCTACACCTTC. It is translated as CASSPVRDRRNYGYTF.

The chain uses TRBV4-2 and TRBJ1-2, with TRBD1 identical over 9 bases. Germline V gives CDR1 LGHNA, CDR2 YNFKEQ. This CDR3 contains 16 residues. Germline trimming cut 0 bases from V and 7 bases from J; bases unmatched to any gene: 9. CDR3 nucleotides: TGTGCCAGCAGCCAAGATTGGACCGGGACAGGGACTGGCTACACCTTC. It is translated as CASSQDWTGTGTGYTF.

This clone was found a few times. The V call is TRBV30, the J call TRBJ1-3; 7 positions agree with TRBD1. The germline V gene has CDR1 GTSNPN and CDR2 SVGIG (reference sequence). The V segment lost 4 bases and the J segment 3 bases; nucleotides outside the gene matches: 3. The CDR3 consists of 13 residues. The CDR3 sequence: CAWTGGVGNTIYF. The CDR3 DNA sequence: TGTGCCTGGACAGGGGGTGTTGGAAACACCATATATTTT. Using reference TRBV30 and TRBJ1-3 for the parts outside the CDR3, the full variable domain is SQTIHQWPATLVQPVGSPLSLECTVEGTSNPNLYWYRQAAGRGLQLLFYSVGIGQISSEVPQNLSASRPQDRQFILSSKKLLLSDSGFYLCAWTGGVGNTIYFGEGSWLTVV.

The chain uses TRBV3-1 (or the pseudogene TRBV3-2) and TRBJ2-2; 11 bases agree with TRBD2. Germline V gene lookup returns CDR1 LGHDT and CDR2 YNNKEL (reference sequence). Losses at the gene ends were 1 base for V and 5 bases for J; bases not matched to a gene: 6. This CDR3 is 17 amino acids long. Here the CDR3 reads CASSQGLAGGGTGELFF. CDR3 DNA sequence: TGTGCCAGCAGCCAAGGCCTAGCGGGGGGTGGAACCGGGGAGCTGTTTTTT.

The V and J genes are TRBV5-6 and TRBJ2-1; D might be TRBD1 (6 bases). Germline CDR1 SGHDT, CDR2 YYEEEE. This CDR3 spans 16 amino acids. Trimming stripped 5 bases from V and 0 bases from J, with 15 bases between. In DNA, the CDR3 is TGTGCCAGCAGACTTTCAGGGGTAAGCTCCTACAATGAGCAGTTCTTC. It specifies CASRLSGVSSYNEQFF. The full variable domain, in which reference TRBV5-6 and TRBJ2-1 provide the parts outside the CDR3, is DAGVTQSPTHLIKTRGQQVTLRCSPKSGHDTVSWYQQALGQGPQFIFQYYEEEERQRGNFPDRFSGHQFPNYSSELNVNALLLGDSALYLCASRLSGVSSYNEQFFGPGTRLTVL.

This sequence joins TRBV13 and TRBJ2-1; 7 nucleotides line up with TRBD1. With 4 bases clipped from V and 0 bases from J, the junction kept 12 bases outside the gene matches. The germline V gene encodes CDR1 PRHDT and CDR2 FYEKMQ (reference sequence). The CDR3 spans 18 residues. CDR3 residues: CASSSRWATGSSYNEQFF. The CDR3 nucleotides are TGTGCCAGCAGCTCGAGGTGGGCGACAGGGAGCTCCTACAATGAGCAGTTCTTC.

The chain links TRBV9 to TRBJ1-5; tentative D call: TRBD1 (6 bases). The CDR3 contains 15 residues. V lost 4 bases, J lost 3 bases, and 14 bases lay in between. Germline V gene data show CDR1 as SGDLS and CDR2 as YYNGEE. The CDR3 DNA follows: TGTGCCAGCAGCCCTTCGGACAGTACCAATCAGCCCCAGCATTTT. Its protein product is CASSPSDSTNQPQHF. Drawing the rest from reference TRBV9 and TRBJ1-5, the complete variable domain is DSGVTQTPKHLITATGQRVTLRCSPRSGDLSVYWYQQSLDQGLQFLIQYYNGEERAKGNILERFSAQQFPDLHSELNLSSLELGDSALYFCASSPSDSTNQPQHFGDGTRLSIL.

This clone occurred a few times. The rearrangement joins TRBV5-4 to TRBJ2-2; D remains unclear. V lost 2 bases, J lost 1 base, and 6 bases lay in between. The CDR3 has 14 residues. CDR1 SGHNT and CDR2 YYREEE come from the germline V gene (reference sequence). This CDR3 is CASSLSGNTGELFF. The CDR3 DNA reads TGTGCCAGCAGCTTATCGGGGAACACCGGGGAGCTGTTTTTT.

V gene TRBV11-2 combines with J gene TRBJ1-4, with 9 bases lining up with TRBD1. Germline V CDR1 and CDR2: SGHAT, FQNNGV. This CDR3 spans 14 amino acids. With V trimmed by 4 bases and J by 6 bases, 3 bases remained unmatched. CDR3: CASSSGTGYEKLFF. In nucleotides, the CDR3 is TGTGCCAGCAGCTCCGGGACAGGGTATGAAAAACTGTTTTTT.